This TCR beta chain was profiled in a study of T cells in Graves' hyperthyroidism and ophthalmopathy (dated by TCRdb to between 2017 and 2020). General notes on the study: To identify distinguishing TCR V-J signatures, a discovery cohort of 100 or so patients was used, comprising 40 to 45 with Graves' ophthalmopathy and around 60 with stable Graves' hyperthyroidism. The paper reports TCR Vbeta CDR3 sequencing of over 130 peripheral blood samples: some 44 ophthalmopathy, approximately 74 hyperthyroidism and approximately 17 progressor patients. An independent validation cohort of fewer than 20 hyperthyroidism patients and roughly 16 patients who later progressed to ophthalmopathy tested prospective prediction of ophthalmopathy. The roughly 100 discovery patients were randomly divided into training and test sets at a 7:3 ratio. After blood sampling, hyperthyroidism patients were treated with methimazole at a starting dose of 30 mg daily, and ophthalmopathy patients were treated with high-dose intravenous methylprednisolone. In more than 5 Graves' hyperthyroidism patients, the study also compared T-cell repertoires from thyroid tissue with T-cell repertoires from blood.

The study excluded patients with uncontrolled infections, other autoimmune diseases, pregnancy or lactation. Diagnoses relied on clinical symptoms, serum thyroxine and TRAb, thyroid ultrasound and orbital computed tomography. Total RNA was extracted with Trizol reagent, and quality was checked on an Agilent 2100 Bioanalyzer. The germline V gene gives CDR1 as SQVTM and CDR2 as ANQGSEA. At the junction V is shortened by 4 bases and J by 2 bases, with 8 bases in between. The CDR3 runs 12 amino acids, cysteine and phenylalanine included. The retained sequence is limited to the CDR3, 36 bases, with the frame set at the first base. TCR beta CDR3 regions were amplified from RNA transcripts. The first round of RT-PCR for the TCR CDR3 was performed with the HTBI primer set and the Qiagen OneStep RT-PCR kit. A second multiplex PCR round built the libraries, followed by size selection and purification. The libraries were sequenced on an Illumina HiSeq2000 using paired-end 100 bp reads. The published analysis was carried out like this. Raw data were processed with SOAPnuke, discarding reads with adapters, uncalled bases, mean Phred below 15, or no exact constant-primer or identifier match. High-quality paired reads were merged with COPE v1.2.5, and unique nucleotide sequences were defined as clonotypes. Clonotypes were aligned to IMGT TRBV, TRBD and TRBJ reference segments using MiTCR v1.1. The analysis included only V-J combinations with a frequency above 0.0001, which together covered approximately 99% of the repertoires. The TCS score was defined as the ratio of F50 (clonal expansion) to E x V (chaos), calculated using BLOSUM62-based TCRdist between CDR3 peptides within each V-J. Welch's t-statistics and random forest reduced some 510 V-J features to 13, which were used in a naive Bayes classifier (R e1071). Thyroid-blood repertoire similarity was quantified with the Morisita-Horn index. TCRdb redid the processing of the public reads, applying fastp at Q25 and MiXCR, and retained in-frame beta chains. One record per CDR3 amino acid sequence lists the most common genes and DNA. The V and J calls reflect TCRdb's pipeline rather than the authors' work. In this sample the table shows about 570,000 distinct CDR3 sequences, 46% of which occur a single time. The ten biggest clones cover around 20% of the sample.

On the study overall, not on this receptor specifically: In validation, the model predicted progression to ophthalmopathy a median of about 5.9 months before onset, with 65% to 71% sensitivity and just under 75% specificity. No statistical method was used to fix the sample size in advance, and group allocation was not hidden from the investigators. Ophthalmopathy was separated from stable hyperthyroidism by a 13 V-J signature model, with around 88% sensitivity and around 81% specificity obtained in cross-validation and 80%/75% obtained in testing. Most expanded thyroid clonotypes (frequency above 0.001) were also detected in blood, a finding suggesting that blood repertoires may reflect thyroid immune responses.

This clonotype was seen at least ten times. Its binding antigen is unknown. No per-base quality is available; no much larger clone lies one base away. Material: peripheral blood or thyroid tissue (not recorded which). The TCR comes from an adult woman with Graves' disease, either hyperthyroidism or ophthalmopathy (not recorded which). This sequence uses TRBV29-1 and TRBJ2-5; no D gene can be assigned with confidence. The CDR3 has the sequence CSVGPDQETQYF. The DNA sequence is TGCAGCGTTGGACCCGATCAAGAGACCCAGTACTTC.